This T cell receptor beta chain is drawn from a study of CD8 T cells in ankylosing spondylitis. Study-level findings and limits: Matched synovial fluid from ankylosing spondylitis patients was reported to be enriched for disease-linked clones.

The CDR3 extends over 15 amino acids. The V end was cut by 7 bases, the J end by 5 bases, with 19 bases between. Germline values: CDR1 SGHDN, CDR2 FVKESK. About this clonotype itself: Antigen unknown.

TCRdb used MiXCR to reprocess the 5' RACE reads, holding one entry per CDR3 protein. The sample yields 150,000 to 200,000 distinct CDR3 sequences, about 13% seen once. This sequence was found in a male donor with ankylosing spondylitis or in good health (not recorded which). Specimen: blood, either unsorted or a sorted T cell fraction (not recorded which). The V and J genes are TRBV14 and TRBJ2-3; D is perhaps TRBD1 or TRBD2 (5 bases each). The CDR3 nucleotides are TGTGCCAGCAACTCAAACGAGGGGCGTATAGATACGCAGTATTTT. Amino acid sequence: CASNSNEGRIDTQYF.